Following are 13 T cell receptor beta chains from one sample sequenced in a study of PD-1 blockade in classical Hodgkin lymphoma. Libraries were prepared by immunoSEQ multiplex PCR; TCRdb keeps only in-frame clonotypes and omits some of them. The table records about 2,100 clones, approximately 85% of them present only once. All trial patients relapsed after autologous stem cell transplantation. This sample comprised peripheral blood mononuclear cells (PBMCs), obtained at baseline. The receptors come from a human donor with classical Hodgkin lymphoma.

The rearrangement links TRBV27 to TRBJ1-5; 8 bases match TRBD1. With 5 bases clipped from V and 1 base from J, the junction kept 4 bases outside the gene matches. Germline CDR1 is MNHEY and CDR2 is SMNVEV (reference sequence). The CDR3 totals 15 residues. The CDR3, as DNA: TGTGCCAGCAGTACGGGACAGGCGAGCAATCAGCCCCAGCATTTT. Amino acid sequence: CASSTGQASNQPQHF.

The chain couples TRBV2 to TRBJ2-2; D uncertain. V was pared by 1 base and J by 1 base, with 13 bases between. CDR3 length: 17 amino acids. Per germline, CDR1 SNHLY and CDR2 FYNNEI. The CDR3: CASSEGWGRRNTGELFF. The DNA for the CDR3 is TGTGCCAGCAGTGAAGGTTGGGGAAGACGGAACACCGGGGAGCTGTTTTTT.

The chain carries TRBV5-4 and TRBJ2-1; 9 bases match TRBD1. With V trimmed by 2 bases and J by 5 bases, 5 bases remained unmatched. This CDR3 is built from 15 residues. Per the germline V gene, CDR1 is SGHNT and CDR2 is YYREEE (reference sequence). The CDR3 bases are TGTGCCAGCAGCTTCCCTTGGACAGGGGACAATGAGCAGTTCTTC. Protein sequence: CASSFPWTGDNEQFF.

The J gene is TRBJ2-6, the V gene TRBV7-6; D not resolved. The CDR3 loop spans 15 amino acids. Trimming stripped 1 base from V and 2 bases from J, with 6 bases between. CDR1 and CDR2 from the germline V gene are SGHVS and FNYEAQ. The CDR3 region has the DNA TGTGCCAGCAGCTTAGGAGTACCTGGGGCCAACGTCCTGACTTTC. Its protein is CASSLGVPGANVLTF.

The V call is TRBV30, the J call TRBJ1-4, with D hard to call. CDR1 and CDR2 from the germline V gene are GTSNPN and SVGIG (reference sequence). V was clipped by 3 bases and J by 0 bases, with 11 bases between them. This CDR3 is 15 amino acids long. The CDR3 loop reads CAWSLTPATNEKLFF. The CDR3 DNA sequence: TGTGCCTGGAGCCTGACTCCGGCAACTAATGAAAAACTGTTTTTT.

For this clone: Compared with germline, one end of the junction differs, possibly owing to a read error. The rearrangement uses TRBV5-5 and TRBJ2-7; D not resolved. The CDR3 sequence is 12 residues long. Per the germline V gene, CDR1 is SGHKS and CDR2 is YYEKEE (reference sequence). The DNA for the CDR3 is TGTGCCAGCAGCTCCGCAAGCCCGGAAGTCTTCTTC. Translation: CASSSASPEVFF.

Only one count was recorded for this clone. V gene TRBV7-9 combines with J gene TRBJ2-2; a possible D gene is TRBD2 (5 bases). Trimming left V 5 bases short and J 7 bases short, with 8 bases between. The CDR3 runs 12 residues. Germline values: CDR1 SEHNR, CDR2 FQNEAQ (reference sequence). The CDR3 bases are TGTGCCAGCAGCGAAACTAGCGGGGAGCTGTTTTTT. Translation gives CASSETSGELFF. The complete variable domain, with remaining parts taken from reference TRBV7-9 and TRBJ2-2, reads DTGVSQNPRHKITKRGQNVTFRCDPISEHNRLYWYRQTLGQGPEFLTYFQNEAQLEKSRLLSDRFSAERPKGSFSTLEIQRTEQGDSAMYLCASSETSGELFFGEGSRLTVL.

The chain combines TRBV2 with TRBJ2-1; no firm D call. Germline values: CDR1 SNHLY, CDR2 FYNNEI. The length of the CDR3 is 10 residues. Trimming removed 9 bases at V and 9 bases at J, with 9 bases between. CDR3 residues: CARGFGEQFF. DNA for the CDR3: TGTGCCAGAGGGTTCGGTGAGCAGTTCTTC.

The V gene is TRBV9, the J gene TRBJ2-7; weak D call: TRBD2 (5 bases). The ends were cut back, 0 bases at V and 2 bases at J, with 9 bases in the middle. The V gene's germline CDR1 is SGDLS and CDR2 YYNGEE. The length of the CDR3 is 14 residues. Here the CDR3 reads CASSVALGAYEQYF. The CDR3 DNA reads TGTGCCAGCAGCGTAGCTCTCGGGGCCTACGAGCAGTACTTC.

This clone was picked up a small number of times. The chain recombines TRBV20-1 with TRBJ2-7, with no clear D. The CDR3 consists of 10 residues. The V end lost 4 bases, the J end lost 3 bases, and 4 bases lay between the germline ends. Germline V gives CDR1 DFQATT, CDR2 SNEGSKA (reference sequence). This chain's CDR3 is CSAKDYEQYF. CDR3 nucleotide sequence: TGCAGTGCTAAAGACTACGAGCAGTACTTC.

The chain combines TRBV28 with TRBJ2-7, with D perhaps matching TRBD1 (6 bases). Germline CDR1 is MDHEN and CDR2 is SYDVKM. Trimming took 8 bases from V and 4 from J, leaving 12 bases between them. The CDR3 has 12 amino acids. The CDR3: CASQGSLYEQYF. CDR3 DNA sequence: TGTGCCAGCCAGGGGTCCCTGTACGAGCAGTACTTC.

The V call is TRBV5-6, the J call TRBJ2-7; weak D call: TRBD2 (6 bases). Trimming cost V 4 bases and J 3 bases, with 14 bases left between them. CDR1 and CDR2 (germline): SGHDT, YYEEEE. The CDR3 length is 14 residues. In DNA, the CDR3 is TGTGCCAGCAGCCCGGTGGGGGGAAGCTACGAGCAGTACTTC. Residues: CASSPVGGSYEQYF.

J is TRBJ2-7 and V is TRBV7-9; 10 bases line up with TRBD1. Germline loops: CDR1 SEHNR, CDR2 FQNEAQ (reference sequence). This CDR3 spans 13 amino acids. The V segment lost 8 bases and the J segment 7 bases; nucleotides outside the gene matches: 8. CDR3 nucleotide sequence: TGTGCCAGCGGCGGGGACAGGGGAGGAGAGCAGTACTTC. Translation: CASGGDRGGEQYF.